Given below is one T cell receptor (beta chain) in context. Its antigen is undetermined. This sample is part of a study of cytomegalovirus exposure and HLA in healthy donors. Whole-study findings and limits: Presence/absence analyses supposed approximately even sequencing depth among donors. According to a later analysis, donors in an Asian-associated ancestry cluster reportedly had fewer N-insertions than the 666-donor mean. As a later analysis showed, a missense DCLRE1C variant was linked to trimming of TCR beta V- and J-genes.

With V trimmed by 5 bases and J by 6 bases, 3 bases remained unmatched. There are 13 residues in the CDR3. The germline V gene encodes CDR1 MNHEY and CDR2 SVGAGI. A multiplex PCR was run with 60 Vbeta primers and 13 Jbeta primers. The repertoire was sequenced with immunoSEQ multiplex PCR; TCRdb's copy has only in-frame clones and lacks some. The table lists 180,000 or so clones, around 80% of them singletons. The V gene is TRBV6-5, the J gene TRBJ2-2; 7 positions match TRBD1. The clonotype originates from a girl aged 5-17 years in good health and CMV-seropositive. Sequenced: PBMCs. CDR3 DNA: TGTGCCAGCAGTACCGGGACAGCCGGGGAGCTGTTTTTT. Its translation is CASSTGTAGELFF.